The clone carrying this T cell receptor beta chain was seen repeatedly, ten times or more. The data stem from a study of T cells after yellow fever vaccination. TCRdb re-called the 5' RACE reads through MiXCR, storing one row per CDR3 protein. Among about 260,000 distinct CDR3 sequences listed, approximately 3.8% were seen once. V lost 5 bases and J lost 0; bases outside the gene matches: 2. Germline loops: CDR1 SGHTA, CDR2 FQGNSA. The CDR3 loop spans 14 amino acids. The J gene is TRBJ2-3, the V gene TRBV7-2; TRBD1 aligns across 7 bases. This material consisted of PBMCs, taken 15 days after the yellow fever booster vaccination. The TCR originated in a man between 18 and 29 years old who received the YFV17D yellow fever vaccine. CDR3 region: CASSDRVSTDTQYF. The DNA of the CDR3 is TGTGCCAGCAGCGACAGGGTCAGCACAGATACGCAGTATTTT.